The sample holds a few counts of the clone carrying this TCR beta chain. The time point denotes: pre-sensitization, week 0. Treatment meaning: therapeutic diphenylcyclopropenone sensitization with weekly scalp DPC. Drawing of blood took place ahead of applying each patch test. The source of the sample is a study of human T cells and chemical hapten exposure. The ends lost 3 bases at V and 4 bases at J; junction bases unmatched: 2. The germline gives CDR1 MDHEN, CDR2 SYDVKM. CDR3 size: 16 residues. Using its own MiXCR run on the RACE reads, TCRdb lists one record per CDR3 protein. The repertoire has roughly 110,000 distinct CDR3 sequences, around 10% of them found once; the top ten carry 1.5% to 2%.

This chain connects TRBV28 to TRBJ2-4; 14 positions agree with TRBD2. The origin of this receptor is a woman aged 50 to 65 with alopecia areata. Some clones in this sample may be carry-over from other donors' samples. Sample: whole blood, taken in connection with sensitization to the hapten diphenylcyclopropenone (DPC). Written as DNA, the CDR3 is TGTGCCAGCAGTTTGGGACTAGCGGGGGTTAAAAACATTCAGTACTTC. Protein: CASSLGLAGVKNIQYF.